A selection of T cell receptor beta chains follows, all from one sample in a study of CD8 T cells in Susac syndrome. Using its own MiXCR run on the immunoSEQ multiplex PCR reads, TCRdb lists one record per CDR3 protein. The data show about 190,000 distinct CDR3 sequences, with roughly nine tenths seen just once and approximately 0.09% held by the top ten. Sequencing was done on a sample of CD4+ T cells from PBMCs. These receptor sequences come from a human donor with Susac syndrome. Both conserved end residues are part of each CDR3. Each record gives: D gene, V gene, clone size, J gene, CDR3 protein, CDR3 DNA. The D gene is left open where the match is weak. Clone size is not always given. Where it is, it says once, few, many or a class for expanded clones.

>TRBD2|TRBV5-1|NA|TRBJ2-1
CASSYGLAGGMKYNEQFF
TGCGCCAGCAGCTATGGACTAGCGGGAGGGATGAAATACAATGAGCAGTTCTTC
>NA|TRBV10-2|NA|TRBJ1-2
CASNPGKGGYTF
TGCGCCAGCAATCCGGGGAAAGGAGGCTACACCTTC
>NA|TRBV13|NA|TRBJ2-3
CASRKLQSGDTTDTQYF
TGTGCCAGCAGGAAACTACAATCCGGGGACACTACAGATACGCAGTATTTT
>TRBD1|TRBV6-5|few|TRBJ1-1
CASSMGTAGTEAFF
TGTGCCAGCAGTATGGGGACAGCCGGTACTGAAGCTTTCTTT
>NA|TRBV20-1|NA|TRBJ2-5
CSARSAGEFQETQYF
TGCAGTGCTAGATCGGCAGGGGAGTTCCAAGAGACCCAGTACTTC
>NA|TRBV7-2|NA|TRBJ2-2
CASSPRPRNTGELFF
TGTGCCAGCAGCCCCCGTCCTAGAAACACCGGGGAGCTGTTTTTT
>NA|TRBV3-1|NA|TRBJ2-3
CASSQGEGVAYTDTQYF
TGTGCCAGCAGCCAGGGAGAGGGGGTGGCCTACACAGATACGCAGTATTTT
>NA|TRBV15|once|TRBJ2-4
CATSRDKTGPKNIQYF
TGTGCCACCAGCAGAGATAAAACAGGACCCAAAAACATTCAGTACTTC
>NA|TRBV5-1|NA|TRBJ1-1
CASSLTPGREAFF
TGCGCCAGCAGCTTGACCCCGGGACGGGAAGCTTTCTTT
>NA|TRBV20-1|NA|TRBJ1-1
CSARVGGPNTEAFF
TGCAGTGCTAGAGTTGGGGGACCGAACACTGAAGCTTTCTTT
>TRBD1|TRBV12-3/TRBV12-4|NA|TRBJ1-1
CASTKGGTGMNTEAFF
TGTGCCAGCACTAAAGGAGGGACAGGGATGAACACTGAAGCTTTCTTT
>TRBD1|TRBV5-4|once|TRBJ1-1
CASSQRFRGRNTEAFF
TGTGCCAGCAGCCAACGGTTCAGGGGGCGGAACACTGAAGCTTTCTTT
>NA|TRBV5-1|once|TRBJ1-2
CASSLVVNYGYTF
TGCGCCAGCAGCTTGGTTGTAAACTATGGCTACACCTTC
>NA|TRBV29-1|once|TRBJ2-3
CSASKGGQGRDTQYF
TGCAGCGCAAGTAAAGGCGGCCAGGGTCGAGATACGCAGTATTTT
>TRBD1|TRBV25-1|NA|TRBJ1-5
CASIPDDRGDQPQHF
TGTGCCAGCATCCCTGACGACAGGGGGGATCAGCCCCAGCATTTT
>TRBD1|TRBV19|few|TRBJ1-2
CASSITGDSDGYTF
TGTGCCAGTAGTATTACAGGGGACTCCGATGGCTACACCTTC
>NA|TRBV28|NA|TRBJ1-2
CASSFRAGYGYTF
TGTGCCAGCAGTTTCAGGGCAGGATATGGCTACACCTTC
>TRBD1|TRBV7-9|once|TRBJ1-1
CASSLAAGQGARGTEAFF
TGTGCCAGCAGCTTAGCCGCGGGACAGGGGGCGCGGGGCACTGAAGCTTTCTTT
>TRBD1|TRBV7-9|NA|TRBJ1-2
CASSSPRDRANYGYTF
TGTGCCAGCAGCTCGCCCCGGGACAGAGCTAACTATGGCTACACCTTC
>NA|TRBV5-1|NA|TRBJ2-3
CASSLAREDTQYF
TGCGCCAGCAGCTTGGCCAGGGAGGATACGCAGTATTTT
>NA|TRBV20-1|NA|TRBJ2-6
CSADTTTLSGANVLTF
TGCAGTGCCGATACAACTACCTTATCTGGGGCCAACGTCCTGACTTTC